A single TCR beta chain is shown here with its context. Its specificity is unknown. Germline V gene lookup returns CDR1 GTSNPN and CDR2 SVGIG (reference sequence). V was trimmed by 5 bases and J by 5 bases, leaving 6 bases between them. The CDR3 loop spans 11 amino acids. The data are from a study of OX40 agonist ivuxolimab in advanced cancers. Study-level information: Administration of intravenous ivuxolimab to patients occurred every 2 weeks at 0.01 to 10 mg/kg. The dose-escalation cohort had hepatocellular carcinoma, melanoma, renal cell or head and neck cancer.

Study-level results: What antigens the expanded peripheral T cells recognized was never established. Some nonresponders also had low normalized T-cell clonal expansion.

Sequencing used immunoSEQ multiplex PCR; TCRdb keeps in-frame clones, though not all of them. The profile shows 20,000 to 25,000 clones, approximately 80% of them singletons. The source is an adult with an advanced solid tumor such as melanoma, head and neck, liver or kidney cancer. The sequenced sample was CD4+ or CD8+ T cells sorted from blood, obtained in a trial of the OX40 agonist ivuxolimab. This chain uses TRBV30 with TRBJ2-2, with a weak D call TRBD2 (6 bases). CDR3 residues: CAWGRTGELFF. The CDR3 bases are TGTGCCTGGGGGAGGACCGGGGAGCTGTTTTTT.